This T cell receptor (beta chain) originates from a study of cytomegalovirus exposure and HLA in healthy donors (dated by TCRdb to 2015 to 2018). With respect to the entire study: According to an earlier analysis of 587 of the donors, some 170 million T cells yielded 95 million to 140 million unique TCR beta sequences and approximately 280 Gb of sequence data. About 300 gigabases of sequencing data and approximately 84 million unique TCR sequences were included in an early release covering about 700 HLA-typed donors. Among the roughly 410 genotyped donors, around 81% belonged to the genetic ancestry cluster associated with self-reported Caucasian donors. The aim of the study was to test whether cataloging public T cell receptors could identify signatures of past pathogen exposure. The T cell repertoires of some 670 subjects were profiled by immunosequencing and related to cytomegalovirus serostatus. Besides the first cohort of more than 650 subjects, a separate validation cohort made up of roughly 120 different subjects was used. To predict cytomegalovirus infection status, the study brought together high-throughput TCR immunosequencing, statistical association of individual TCRs with disease status, and machine learning. A later analysis re-analyzed previously published TCR beta repertoires from roughly 690 donors and added high-resolution HLA genotyping to study TCR occurrence patterns. The later analysis used no new phenotypic data to find candidate immune exposures, relying instead on TCR beta sequences and their occurrence across donors. An earlier analysis of fewer than 750 of the donors used high-throughput TCR beta sequencing to judge whether each TCR beta V gene segment behaved as functional or pseudogenic. Alongside the repertoire data, information on donor age, sex, ethnicity and CMV serostatus was compiled. In a later genetic analysis, genome-wide SNP genotypes for about 65% of the roughly 670 donors were used, and that subset was treated as a discovery cohort. Every discovery cohort repertoire had been produced on one sequencing platform. Class I and class II HLA loci were covered by the typing at four-digit resolution. Typing coverage varied by locus: about 620-630 donors for A, B, C, DRB1 and DQB1; 500 to 550 for DQA1; nearly 610 for DPA1; under 490 for DPB1. Five DR-DQ haplotypes were handled as single units for association and clustering because linkage in the cohort was strong. Across 398 genotyped donors of the cohort, an average of roughly 250,000 unique TCR beta nucleotide sequences per donor were sequenced, and roughly a sixth of those sequences were non-productive. What the authors observed across the whole study: Sequencing depth was assumed to be roughly uniform across donors in the presence/absence analyses, though that assumption may not hold. A few of the identified cytomegalovirus-associated TCR beta chains were confirmed in vitro to be specific for cytomegalovirus antigens. Compared with equally common non-associated chains, HLA-associated TCR beta chains in a later analysis were more clonally expanded and had lower generation probabilities. In a later genetic analysis, a missense DCLRE1C variant was associated with V-gene and J-gene trimming of TCR beta chains, and the association was replicated in an independent cohort. Most CMV-associated TCR beta chains appeared to be HLA-restricted in a later analysis, and the HLA associations seemed to be driven largely by CMV exposure. Strong co-occurrence of HLA alleles, especially DR and DQ, made assigning TCR associations to individual alleles difficult. According to a later analysis, TCR association rates differed among HLA loci, with DRB1 alleles showing the most associated TCRs and HLA-C alleles showing the fewest. A cluster of highly shared sequence variants was judged likely to be a technical artifact of the sequencing pipeline. A further reported finding was that TCR beta sequences accurately predicted the HLA-A and HLA-B alleles for most subjects in the first cohort. Correlated functional status among segregating V segments might be attributable to linkage disequilibrium, but an unknown experimental factor could not be ruled out. Immune exposure information for the cohort was limited to CMV serostatus. It was suggested by the authors that the approach could potentially be generalized to other disease states and immunological phenotypes. HLA typing was unavailable for some donors at each locus, so association tests used only the typed subset. Some 15 rarely observed V segments, including chromosome 9 orphons, were excluded from the earlier analysis of almost 600 of the donors because counts were too low. In both the original and validation cohorts, the classifier was reported to diagnose cytomegalovirus status with high specificity and sensitivity. A later analysis reported that several top co-occurrence clusters appeared linked to parvovirus B19, influenza, CMV and Epstein-Barr virus. In a later genetic analysis, fewer N-insertions in productive TCRs were reported among donors in an Asian-associated ancestry cluster than the 666-donor mean. The study gave a list of about 160 TCR beta chains associated with cytomegalovirus. Most TCR sequences were observed very rarely across donors, whereas some public TCRs were present in many individuals. This cohort had only TCR beta chains sequenced, and the lack of alpha or paired-chain data limited which features could be detected. Because the 87-base-pair reads could not distinguish some IMGT-functional V segments, including TRBV6-2 and TRBV6-3, those segments were excluded. Specific HLA alleles were associated with more than 15,000 TCR beta sequences at a false discovery rate of 0.05 in a later analysis. In an earlier analysis of about 600 of the donors, most TCR beta V segments appeared in productive rearrangements about 87% or about 30% of the time, broadly matching IMGT annotations.

The CDR3 numbers 14 residues from cysteine through phenylalanine. Solely the CDR3 DNA is kept, with 42 bases framed from the first base. After removal of 5 bases from V and 9 bases from J, the junction retains 4 bases not matched to a gene. From the germline V gene, CDR1 is MDHEN and CDR2 is SYDVKM. The cohort comprised 550 to 700 healthy bone marrow donors. All cohort members were sampled while nominally healthy, although unrecorded immune exposures were likely present. The donor was CMV seropositive and was included in the group of 250 to 350 seropositive cohort members. Each donor provided a peripheral blood sample, and peripheral blood mononuclear cells were used for TCR beta sequencing. The Qiagen DNeasy Blood Extraction Kit was used to extract genomic DNA from the blood cell samples. The sample holds one count of this clone. Its antigen remains unidentified. One base away there is no much larger clone; base qualities are not given.

Receptor amplification or capture employed the immunoSEQ multiplex PCR assay. A mixture of 60 forward primers for TCR Vbeta segments and 13 reverse primers for TCR Jbeta segments was used in the multiplex PCR. Amplification of the CDR3 region of rearranged TCR beta genes was performed with a multiplex PCR assay on genomic DNA. The Illumina HiSeq System was used to sequence the amplified TCR beta libraries as 87-base-pair reads. Regarding the original processing steps: A later analysis tallied around 87 million unique TCR beta chains across the roughly 610 repertoires, and around 12 million of those chains were shared by two or more donors. A nearest-neighbor algorithm error-corrected the raw reads and collapsed the reads into unique sequences, merging closely related sequences to remove PCR and sequencing errors. To assign V, D and J gene segments, CDR3 sequences were aligned to IMGT reference sequences. Each retained sequence needed at least a six-nucleotide match to both a V gene segment and a J gene segment. A rearrangement counted as productive if the CDR3 had no stop codons and remained in frame with V and J, and every other rearrangement counted as non-productive. Following IMGT convention, CDR3 was defined as the stretch from the second conserved V-encoded cysteine up to the conserved J-encoded phenylalanine. The earlier analysis of a few hundred of the donors excluded any sequence lacking an unambiguous match to a single V gene segment. In an earlier analysis of several hundred of the donors, V segments were called functional above 56.7% productive rearrangements and were called segregating when the between-donor standard deviation exceeded 5%. A statistical classification framework was built to diagnose cytomegalovirus status from the catalog of TCR beta chain sequences. A later analysis assigned V and J genes by comparing TCR nucleotide sequences with IMGT/GENE-DB human TR gene sequences. The TCRdist pipeline was used in a later analysis to assign CDR3 sequences and most-parsimonious VDJ recombination scenarios. In a later analysis, each TCR beta chain was defined by its CDR3 amino acid sequence together with its V-gene family, and reads lacking a unique V-gene family were excluded. In a later analysis, fewer than 600 highly shared, low-generation-probability nucleotide sequences were removed to address suspected cross-contamination and a sequencing artifact. A later analysis calculated a clonal expansion index for each public chain from normalized within-repertoire ranks of inferred template counts. Generation probabilities in a later analysis came from a VDJ recombination model fitted to out-of-frame rearrangements, and those results were checked against IGoR. In a later analysis, hypergeometric tests were used to score TCR-TCR, TCR-HLA and TCR-CMV co-occurrence, with a repertoire-size bias correction applied to TCR pairs. False discovery rates were estimated in a later analysis by permuting HLA or CMV assignments 20 times. In a later analysis, co-occurring TCRs were grouped using DBSCAN, and TCRdist sequence similarity was added for clustering within HLA-allele-positive subsets. Repertoires with fewer than 30,000 or more than 120,000 public chains were left out of co-occurrence clustering, as were five repertoires with anomalous nucleotide sharing. The immuneACCESS repertoire file appears here via TCRdb, limited to in-frame rearrangements. These files lack a portion of the clones; in checked studies, under half of the deficit traces to unresolved V genes, and the cause of the others is not known. D and trimming were read from the DNA, whereas the V and J calls and clone size are those reported in that table. Across this sample there are 130,000 or so clones, with roughly 80% seen only once. Jointly, the top ten make up 2% to 2.5% of the sample.

Input material: PBMCs. This receptor was taken from a woman between 35 and 50 years old in good health and CMV-seropositive. The V and J segments used are TRBV28 and TRBJ2-1, and 13 junctional nucleotides match TRBD2. The DNA is as follows: TGTGCCAGCAGTGGACTAGCGGGAGTCGGTGAGCAGTTCTTC. It is translated as CASSGLAGVGEQFF.